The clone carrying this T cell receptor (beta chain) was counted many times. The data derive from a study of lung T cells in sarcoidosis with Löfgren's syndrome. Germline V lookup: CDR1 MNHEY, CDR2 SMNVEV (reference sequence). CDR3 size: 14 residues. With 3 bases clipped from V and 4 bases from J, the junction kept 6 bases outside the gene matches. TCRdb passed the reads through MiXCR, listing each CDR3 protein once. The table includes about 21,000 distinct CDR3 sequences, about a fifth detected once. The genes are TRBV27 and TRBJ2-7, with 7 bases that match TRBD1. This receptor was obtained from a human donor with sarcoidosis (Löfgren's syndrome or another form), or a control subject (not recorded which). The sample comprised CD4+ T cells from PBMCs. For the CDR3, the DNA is TGTGCCAGCAGTTTTGGGACCAGGGGGTACGAGCAGTACTTC. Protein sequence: CASSFGTRGYEQYF.